The sequence of this T cell receptor (beta chain) was determined in a study of regulatory T cells in long-lasting Graves disease. Overall study: Graves' patients, diagnosed recently, had received antithyroid drugs under 3 months.

Looked up from germline, CDR1 is LNHDA and CDR2 is SQIVND (reference sequence). V lost 5 bases, J lost 5 bases, and 16 bases lay in between. This CDR3 has 14 residues. Study findings and constraints: Newly diagnosed Graves' patients exceeded persistent ones in TCR diversity. Peripheral blood, not thyroid tissue, was the sole material studied. It was in persistent disease that TRBV28, TRBJ1-2 and TRBJ2-5 were favored.

Time point here: newly diagnosed GD, antithyroid drugs for less than 3 months. Making the TCR library involved RNA that had been extracted from PBMCs. This clonotype occurred many times. Its cognate antigen is unknown. To make TCR beta libraries, researchers used iRepertoire HTBI primers and Arm-PCR of CDR3 regions. TCRdb independently ran MiXCR on the multiplex PCR reads; one entry per CDR3 protein. Of a few hundred thousand distinct CDR3 sequences listed, approximately 20% are singletons. Specimen: peripheral blood mononuclear cells (PBMCs), collected at new diagnosis, from a patient treated with antithyroid drugs. The origin of this receptor is a female donor with Graves disease. V and J are TRBV19 and TRBJ2-7; a weak D match, TRBD2 (6 bases). The DNA for the CDR3 is TGTGCCAGTAGTGAGGGACTTCTCCCCCACGAGCAGTACTTC. Translating gives CASSEGLLPHEQYF.